This record looks at one T cell receptor beta chain sequence and its context. Antigen: not known. The data belong to a study of cytomegalovirus exposure and HLA in healthy donors. The germline V gene encodes CDR1 SGHNT and CDR2 YYREEE (reference sequence). CDR3 length equals 13 residues. V was pared by 4 bases and J by 3 bases, with 10 bases between. The donors were part of the validation cohort of 120 subjects. That cohort was separate from the first cohort, which comprised 500 to 850 subjects. Assay: immunoSEQ multiplex PCR; the TCRdb copy retains only in-frame clones and omits some. This table has 150,000 to 200,000 clones, about nine tenths appearing once. The study's findings and limits: That first-cohort TCR clusters tended to co-occur in the 120 or so validation repertoires was found in a later analysis. The study flagged 150 to 200 TCR beta chains as cytomegalovirus-associated.

This chain uses TRBV5-4 with TRBJ2-5; D is possibly TRBD2 (6 bases). The source is a man between 18 and 29 years old in good health and CMV-seropositive. The material sequenced was PBMCs. DNA for the CDR3: TGTGCCAGCAGCCAAGCTAGCGAAGAGACCCAGTACTTC. Its protein is CASSQASEETQYF.